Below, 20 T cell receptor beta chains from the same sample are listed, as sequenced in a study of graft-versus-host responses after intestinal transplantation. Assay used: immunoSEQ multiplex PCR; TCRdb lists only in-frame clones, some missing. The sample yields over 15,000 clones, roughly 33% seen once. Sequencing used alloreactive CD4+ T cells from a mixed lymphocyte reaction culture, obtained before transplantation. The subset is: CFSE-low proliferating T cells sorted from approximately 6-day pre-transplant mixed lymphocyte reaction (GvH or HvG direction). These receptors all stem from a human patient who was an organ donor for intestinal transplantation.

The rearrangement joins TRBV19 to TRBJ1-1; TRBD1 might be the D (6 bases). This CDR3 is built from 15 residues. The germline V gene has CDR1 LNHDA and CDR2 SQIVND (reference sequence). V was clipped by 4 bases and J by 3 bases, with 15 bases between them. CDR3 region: CASSTYRVRDTEAFF. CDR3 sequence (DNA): TGTGCCAGTAGTACCTACAGGGTGAGGGACACTGAAGCTTTCTTT.

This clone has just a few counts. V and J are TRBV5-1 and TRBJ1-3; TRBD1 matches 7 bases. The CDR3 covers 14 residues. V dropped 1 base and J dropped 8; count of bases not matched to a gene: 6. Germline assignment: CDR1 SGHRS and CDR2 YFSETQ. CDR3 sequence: CASSLFAQGDTIYF. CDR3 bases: TGCGCCAGCAGCTTGTTCGCTCAGGGGGACACCATATATTTT.

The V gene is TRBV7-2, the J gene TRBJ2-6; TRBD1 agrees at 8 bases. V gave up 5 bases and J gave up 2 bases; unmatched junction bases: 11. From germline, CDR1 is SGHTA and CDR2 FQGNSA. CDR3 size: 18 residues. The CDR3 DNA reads TGTGCCAGCAGCCATAGGGCCCAGGGGGCTGCTGGGGCCAACGTCCTGACTTTC. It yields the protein CASSHRAQGAAGANVLTF. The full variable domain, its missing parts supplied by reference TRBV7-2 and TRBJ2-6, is GAGVSQSPSNKVTEKGKDVELRCDPISGHTALYWYRQSLGQGLEFLIYFQGNSAPDKSGLPSDRFSAERTGGSVSTLTIQRTQQEDSAVYLCASSHRAQGAAGANVLTFGAGSRLTVL.

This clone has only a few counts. CDR3 sequence (DNA): TGTGCCAGCAGCTTAGTAGTTCCGGAGACCCAGTACTTC. Its protein is CASSLVVPETQYF. The gene calls are TRBV11-3 and TRBJ2-5; D unresolved. Germline V gene data show CDR1 as SGHNT and CDR2 as YENEEA. The CDR3 is 13 residues long. V lost 1 base, J lost 5 bases, and 8 bases lay in between.

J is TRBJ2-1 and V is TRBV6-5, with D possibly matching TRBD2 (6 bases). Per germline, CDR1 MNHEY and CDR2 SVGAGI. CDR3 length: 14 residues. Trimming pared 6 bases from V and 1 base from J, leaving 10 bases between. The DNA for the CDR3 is TGTGCCAGCAGACTAGCCCTATCCTACAATGAGCAGTTCTTC. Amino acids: CASRLALSYNEQFF.

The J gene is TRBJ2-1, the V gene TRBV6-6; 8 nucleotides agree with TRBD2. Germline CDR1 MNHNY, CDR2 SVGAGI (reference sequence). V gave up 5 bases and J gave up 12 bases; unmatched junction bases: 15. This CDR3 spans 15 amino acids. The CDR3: CASSPERERGRRQFF. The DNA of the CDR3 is TGTGCCAGCAGTCCAGAGCGGGAGAGGGGACGGAGGCAGTTCTTC.

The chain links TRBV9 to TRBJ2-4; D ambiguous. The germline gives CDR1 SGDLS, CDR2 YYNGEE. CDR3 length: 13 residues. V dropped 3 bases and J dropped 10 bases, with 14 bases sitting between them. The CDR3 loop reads CASSALTAEIQYF. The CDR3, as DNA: TGTGCCAGCAGCGCTTTGACCGCGGAGATTCAGTACTTC.

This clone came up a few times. The CDR3 nucleotides read TGTGCCAGCAGCTCCCTTCGGGGGGCGAGGACTGAAGCTTTCTTT. Translating it yields CASSSLRGARTEAFF. The rearrangement links TRBV5-4 to TRBJ1-1; tentative D call: TRBD1 (6 bases). The CDR3 spans 15 residues. Germline V CDR1 and CDR2: SGHNT, YYREEE (reference sequence). Trimming cost V 3 bases and J 5 bases, with 17 bases left between them. The full variable domain, rest sourced from reference TRBV5-4 and TRBJ1-1, is ETGVTQSPTHLIKTRGQQVTLRCSSQSGHNTVSWYQQALGQGPQFIFQYYREEENGRGNFPPRFSGLQFPNYSSELNVNALELDDSALYLCASSSLRGARTEAFFGQGTRLTVV.

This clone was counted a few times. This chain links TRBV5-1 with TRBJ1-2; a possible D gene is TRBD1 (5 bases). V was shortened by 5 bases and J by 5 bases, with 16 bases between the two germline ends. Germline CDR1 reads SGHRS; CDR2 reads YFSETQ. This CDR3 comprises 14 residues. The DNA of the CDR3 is TGCGCCAGCAGTGATATGGGGGGTCCTTATGGCTACACCTTC. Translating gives CASSDMGGPYGYTF.

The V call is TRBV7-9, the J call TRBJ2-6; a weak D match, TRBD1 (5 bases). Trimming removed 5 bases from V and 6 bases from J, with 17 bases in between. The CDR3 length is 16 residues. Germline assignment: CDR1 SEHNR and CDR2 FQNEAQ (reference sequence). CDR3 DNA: TGTGCCAGCAGCCCGTCCTTTCAGGGTGTGGCCAACGTCCTGACTTTC. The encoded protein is CASSPSFQGVANVLTF.

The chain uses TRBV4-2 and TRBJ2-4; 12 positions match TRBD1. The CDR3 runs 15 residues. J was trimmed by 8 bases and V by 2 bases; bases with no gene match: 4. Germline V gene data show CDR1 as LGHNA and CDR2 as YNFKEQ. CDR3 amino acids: CASSQRDRGRDIQYF. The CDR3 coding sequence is TGTGCCAGCAGCCAAAGGGACAGGGGGCGAGACATTCAGTACTTC.

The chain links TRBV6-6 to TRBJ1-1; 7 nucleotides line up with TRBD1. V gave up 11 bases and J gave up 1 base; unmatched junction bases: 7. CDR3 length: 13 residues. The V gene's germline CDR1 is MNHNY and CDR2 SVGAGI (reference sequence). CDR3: CAGGQDPNTEAFF. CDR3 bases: TGTGCCGGAGGACAGGATCCGAACACTGAAGCTTTCTTT.

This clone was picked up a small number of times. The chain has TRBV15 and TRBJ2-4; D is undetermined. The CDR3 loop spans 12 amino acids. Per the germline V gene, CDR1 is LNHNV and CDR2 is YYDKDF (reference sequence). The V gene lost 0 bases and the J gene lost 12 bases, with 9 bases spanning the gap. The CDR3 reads CATSRDGGSQYF. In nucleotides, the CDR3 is TGTGCCACCAGCAGAGATGGCGGCTCTCAGTACTTC.

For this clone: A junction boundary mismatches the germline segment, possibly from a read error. This CDR3 is CASSPGVGSTIYF. CDR3 in DNA: TGCGCCAGCAGCCCAGGGGTAGGAAGCACCATATATTTT. This chain connects TRBV4-1 to TRBJ1-3; D might be TRBD1 (6 bases). This CDR3 has 13 residues. CDR1 is MGHRA and CDR2 is YSYEKL in the germline V gene.

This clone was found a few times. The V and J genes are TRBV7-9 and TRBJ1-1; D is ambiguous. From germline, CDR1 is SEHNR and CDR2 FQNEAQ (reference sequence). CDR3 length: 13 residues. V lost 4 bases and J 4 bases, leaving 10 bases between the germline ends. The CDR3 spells CASSSPWSTEAFF. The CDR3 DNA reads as TGTGCCAGCAGCTCTCCATGGTCCACTGAAGCTTTCTTT.

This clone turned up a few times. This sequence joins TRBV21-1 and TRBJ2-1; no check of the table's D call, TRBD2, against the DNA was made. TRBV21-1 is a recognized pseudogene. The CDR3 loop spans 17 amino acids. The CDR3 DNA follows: TGTGCCAGCAGCGGACAGGGGAGCGGGAGGGCCTACAATGAGCAGTTCTTC. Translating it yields CASSGQGSGRAYNEQFF.

CDR3 region: CASSLLAGVFYEQYF. The CDR3, as DNA: TGTGCCAGCAGCTTACTAGCGGGAGTTTTTTACGAGCAGTACTTC. The chain has TRBV7-2 and TRBJ2-7; TRBD2 matches at 10 bases. Germline-derived CDR1 and CDR2 are SGHTA and FQGNSA. The CDR3 runs to 15 residues. The J segment lost 4 bases and the V segment lost 2 bases, leaving 5 bases of the junction unmatched. The variable domain in full, with the rest retrieved from reference TRBV7-2 and TRBJ2-7, is GAGVSQSPSNKVTEKGKDVELRCDPISGHTALYWYRQSLGQGLEFLIYFQGNSAPDKSGLPSDRFSAERTGGSVSTLTIQRTQQEDSAVYLCASSLLAGVFYEQYFGPGTRLTVT.

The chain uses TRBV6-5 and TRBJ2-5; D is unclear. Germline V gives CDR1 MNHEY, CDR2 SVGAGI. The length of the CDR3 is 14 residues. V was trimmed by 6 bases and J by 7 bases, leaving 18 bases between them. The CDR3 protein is CASSVVSPVGTQYF. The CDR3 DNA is TGTGCCAGCAGCGTCGTATCCCCGGTCGGGACCCAGTACTTC.

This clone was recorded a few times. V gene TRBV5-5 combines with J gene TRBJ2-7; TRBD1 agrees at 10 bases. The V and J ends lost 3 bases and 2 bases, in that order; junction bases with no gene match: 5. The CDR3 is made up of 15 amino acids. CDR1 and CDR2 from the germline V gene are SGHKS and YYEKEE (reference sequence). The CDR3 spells CASSWDRGITYEQYF. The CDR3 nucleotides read TGTGCCAGCAGCTGGGACAGGGGTATCACCTACGAGCAGTACTTC. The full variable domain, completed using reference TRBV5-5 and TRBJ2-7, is DAGVTQSPTHLIKTRGQQVTLRCSPISGHKSVSWYQQVLGQGPQFIFQYYEKEERGRGNFPDRFSARQFPNYSSELNVNALLLGDSALYLCASSWDRGITYEQYFGPGTRLTVT.

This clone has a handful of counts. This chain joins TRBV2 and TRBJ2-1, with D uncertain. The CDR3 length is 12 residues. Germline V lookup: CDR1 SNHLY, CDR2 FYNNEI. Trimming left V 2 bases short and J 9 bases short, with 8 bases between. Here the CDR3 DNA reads TGTGCCAGCAGTGAATTGGGCGGTGAGCAGTTCTTC. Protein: CASSELGGEQFF.